Listed below are T cell receptor beta chains from one sample, sequenced in a study of tumor-infiltrating lymphocytes in primary liver carcinoma. TCRdb reprocessed the multiplex PCR reads with MiXCR, giving one entry per CDR3 protein. This sample yields about 200,000 distinct CDR3 sequences, of which roughly 61% are seen a single time; around 7.1% belongs to the top ten. What was sequenced was peripheral blood. Receptors were obtained from a woman aged 55-70 years with primary liver carcinoma and hepatitis B virus infection. CDR3s include the opening cysteine and the closing phenylalanine or tryptophan. The D gene is left open where the match is weak. Size is stated for part of the rows, as once, few or many counts, or as a class when the clone is expanded.

15 | TRBJ2-7 | TRBV11-2 | NA | TRBD2 | TGTGCCAGCTGCTTAGATAGGGGACTAGTTCCCGAGGACTACTTC | CASCLDRGLVPEDYF
12 | TRBJ2-3 | TRBV7-8 | NA | NA | TGTGTCAGCAGCCGCCTTGGGGATACGCAGTATTTT | CVSSRLGDTQYF
15 | TRBJ2-3 | TRBV11-2 | NA | TRBD2 | TGTGTCAGCAGCTTAACACGGGGGGGCACAGATACGCAGTATTTT | CVSSLTRGGTDTQYF
14 | TRBJ2-3 | TRBV5-1 | NA | NA | TGCGCCAGCAGCTTCCAGGAAGGAGCAGATACACAGTATTTT | CASSFQEGADTQYF
16 | TRBJ2-5 | TRBV7-8 | few | NA | TGTGCCAGCAGCCCGTCCGGGACCCATATAGGAGAGACCCAGTACTTC | CASSPSGTHIGETQYF
15 | TRBJ2-1 | TRBV11-2 | NA | NA | TGTGCCAGCAGCCTTATCTCCGCAGGGGAAATGGGGCAGTTCTTC | CASSLISAGEMGQFF
14 | TRBJ2-7 | TRBV18 | NA | NA | TGTGCCAGCTCACAACCGTCCGGGGGAGGCGAGCAGTACTTC | CASSQPSGGGEQYF
13 | TRBJ2-1 | TRBV28 | NA | NA | TGTGCCAGCTGGAACCGACAGTACAATGAGCAGTTCTTC | CASWNRQYNEQFF
15 | TRBJ2-1 | TRBV11-2 | NA | NA | TGTGCCAGCAGCCACCTCGGCAGGGGGGGGAATGAGCAGTTCTTC | CASSHLGRGGNEQFF
15 | TRBJ2-3 | TRBV6-1 | NA | TRBD2 | TGTGCCAGCAGATACACTAGCGGGAGGGTGGATACGCAGTATTTT | CASRYTSGRVDTQYF
15 | TRBJ2-3 | TRBV11-2 | NA | TRBD2 | TGTGCCAACAGCTTCGGACTAGGACACACGGATACGCAGTATTTT | CANSFGLGHTDTQYF
14 | TRBJ2-2 | TRBV11-1 | NA | NA | TGTGCTTGCAGCTTGAACATTAACACCGGGGAGCTGTTTTTT | CACSLNINTGELFF
15 | TRBJ2-1 | TRBV11-2 | NA | TRBD1 | TGTGCCAGCAGCCGCCCCGACAGGGGGGGGAATCAGCAGTTCTTC | CASSRPDRGGNQQFF
15 | TRBJ2-7 | TRBV28 | NA | NA | TGTGCCACCTGTTTAGGCGGCTCTAGCTCCTACGAGCAGTACTTC | CATCLGGSSSYEQYF
13 | TRBJ2-1 | TRBV5-5 | many | TRBD2 | TGTGCCAGCAGCAAGACTAGCGAGAATGAGCAGTTCTTC | CASSKTSENEQFF
13 | TRBJ1-2 | TRBV6-5 | many | NA | TGTGCCAGCACAAAATCAGGAGGGAATGGCTACACCTTC | CASTKSGGNGYTF
14 | TRBJ2-7 | TRBV6-5 | many | NA | TGTGCCAGCCGTGGGGTGAGGAGCTCCTACGAGCAGTACTTC | CASRGVRSSYEQYF
14 | TRBJ2-1 | TRBV6-5 | NA | NA | TGTGCCAGTAGATACTCGCGCCAGACCAATGAGCAGTTCTTC | CASRYSRQTNEQFF